The rows below give T cell receptor beta chains drawn from one sample of a study of persistence of HIV-infected CD4 T cells. Clones were read by immunoSEQ multiplex PCR, and TCRdb kept only the in-frame ones, dropping some. The repertoire holds about 46,000 clones, with 90% as singletons. These TCRs' antigens remain unknown. The sample in question was CD4+ T cells sorted from PBMCs after roughly 17-hour stimulation, obtained from a patient who received antiretroviral therapy. The source is an adult woman with HIV who was CMV-seropositive. Both conserved end residues are trimmed from each CDR3. Each record gives: V gene, J gene, CDR3 protein.

TRBV7-2,TRBJ1-1,ASSLAPRGRVNTEAF
TRBV11-3,TRBJ2-3,ASSSRGTDTQY
TRBV11-2,TRBJ2-3,ASSLGLAGVPSTDTQY
TRBV2,TRBJ1-2,ASGTGRYGYT
TRBV24-1,TRBJ2-6,ATSPGQGELGANVLT
TRBV4-3,TRBJ2-5,ASSREDRGQETQY
TRBV5-8,TRBJ1-6,ASSLVGGYNSPLH
TRBV7-3,TRBJ2-2,ASRLAGRTGELF
TRBV3-1/TRBV3-2,TRBJ1-2,ASSQSGQGGGYT
TRBV3-1/TRBV3-2,TRBJ2-3,ASSQQGDTQY
TRBV7-2,TRBJ2-7,ASSSRGGYEQY
TRBV5-1,TRBJ2-3,ASSLRLAGSTDTQY
TRBV5-8,TRBJ1-2,ASSFVKDRD
TRBV10-3,TRBJ1-5,AISEGAASNQPQH
TRBV6-6,TRBJ2-2,ASSSRDGNTGELF
TRBV20-1,TRBJ1-4,SAKFDEKLF
TRBV6-2/TRBV6-3,TRBJ2-1,ASSYSSLAGEQF
TRBV12-3/TRBV12-4,TRBJ1-2,ASTFMGAGGYT
TRBV10-3,TRBJ2-7,AISVHRSSYEQY
TRBV13,TRBJ2-1,ASSPTSGTGGYNEQF
TRBV7-2,TRBJ2-7,ASSLVAARWGSYEQY
TRBV28,TRBJ2-3,ASSTYRQGANADTQY
TRBV29-1,TRBJ1-1,SVYSGIRNTEAF
TRBV11-3,TRBJ1-4,ASSLEGKLF
TRBV4-1,TRBJ1-5,ASSQEGTGFQPQH
TRBV5-1,TRBJ2-7,ASSLGDFAYEQY
TRBV25-1,TRBJ1-2,ASSGGGYYGYT
TRBV3-1/TRBV3-2,TRBJ2-5,ASKIRGGETQY
TRBV30,TRBJ1-1,AWSPPGGRNTEAF
TRBV7-3,TRBJ2-7,ASSHSGSSYEQY
TRBV2,TRBJ1-5,ASRGQFPQPQH
TRBV7-2,TRBJ1-3,ASSSEPMPSGNTIY
TRBV7-2,TRBJ1-5,ASSSQTDHNQPQH
TRBV19,TRBJ2-6,ASSIDSPRQGTGANVLT
TRBV29-1,TRBJ2-3,SVRAYTGVRAAGQY
TRBV4-1,TRBJ2-2,ASSWSGTSVGGELF
TRBV5-4,TRBJ1-6,ASSLAGGGNSPLH
TRBV27,TRBJ1-2,ASSPRGTGFGGGYT
TRBV5-4,TRBJ2-7,ASSSEGRYEQY
TRBV11-3,TRBJ1-5,ASSRRKKGFCNQPQH
TRBV18,TRBJ2-2,ASSPEVQGDTGELF
TRBV28,TRBJ2-7,ASSRDRVHEQY
TRBV29-1,TRBJ2-7,SAGSTYEQY
TRBV6-5,TRBJ1-1,ASSKNGDTEAF
TRBV2,TRBJ1-6,ASSLDNRDGRFYSPLH
TRBV4-1,TRBJ2-7,ASSQVRDRVSEQY
TRBV25-1,TRBJ1-1,ASSPNWDLNTEAF
TRBV7-2,TRBJ1-1,ASSLILEGEAF
TRBV6-5,TRBJ1-5,ASSYSRGAGQPQH
TRBV6-4,TRBJ1-5,ASSADREGNQPQH
TRBV29-1,TRBJ2-1,SVEGRSSYNEQF
TRBV7-2,TRBJ1-1,ASSLWGLNTEAF
TRBV19,TRBJ2-2,ASRLTTNRGRTGELF
TRBV25-1,TRBJ2-5,ASSDYLQETQY
TRBV14,TRBJ1-2,ASSIDLNYGYT
TRBV18,TRBJ2-2,ASSTGLVGELF
TRBV6-4,TRBJ2-1,ASSDGNRYNEQF
TRBV10-3,TRBJ2-2,AIRGTGGGSNTGELF
TRBV5-1,TRBJ2-1,ASSLVVSSGSVNEQF
TRBV11-2,TRBJ2-3,ASSLAAGPSTDTQY